This T cell receptor beta chain was identified during a study of CD8+ T cells in alopecia areata. RNA, once extracted, was reverse transcribed into cDNA for use as the sequencing template. TCRdb's copy holds only in-frame clones and misses some; the assay was immunoSEQ multiplex PCR. Of some 220,000 clones listed, less than 75% are singletons. Treatment described: oral pan-JAK inhibitor, 5-10 mg twice daily. Germline V gene lookup returns CDR1 GTSNPN and CDR2 SVGIG (reference sequence). The CDR3 is made up of 12 amino acids. V lost 3 bases to trimming and J lost 5 bases, with 5 bases between them. The chain has TRBV30 and TRBJ1-6; the D is unclear. This specimen consisted of CD4+ T cells sorted from blood, obtained at week 4, from a patient treated with tofacitinib. The TCR comes from a human donor with alopecia areata. The CDR3 nucleotides read TGTGCCTGGAGCAGTGATAATTCACCCCTCCACTTT. It specifies CAWSSDNSPLHF. Filled out from reference TRBV30 and TRBJ1-6, the complete variable domain reads SQTIHQWPATLVQPVGSPLSLECTVEGTSNPNLYWYRQAAGRGLQLLFYSVGIGQISSEVPQNLSASRPQDRQFILSSKKLLLSDSGFYLCAWSSDNSPLHFGNGTRLTVT.